A single sample is the source of the 7 T cell receptor beta chains below, sequenced in a study of blood T cell repertoires in COVID-19. Using immunoSEQ multiplex PCR, the repertoire was profiled, and TCRdb retains in-frame clones only, with some absent. There are roughly 390,000 clones in the sample; roughly 86% occur only once, and about 9.4% lies in the top ten. Source material: peripheral blood. These receptor sequences come from a woman in her twenties or thirties with COVID-19, enrolled during active disease.

V and J are TRBV9 and TRBJ1-3, with 7 bases matching TRBD1. Germline V gene sequence: CDR1 SGDLS, CDR2 YYNGEE. The CDR3 consists of 14 residues. After removal of 0 bases from V and 8 bases from J, the junction contained 5 bases not matched to a gene. In DNA, the CDR3 is TGTGCCAGCAGCGTAGACCCGCAGGGGGACACCATATATTTT. Its translation: CASSVDPQGDTIYF.

The chain joins TRBV7-9 to TRBJ2-2; 7 nucleotides line up with TRBD2. The length of the CDR3 is 17 residues. CDR1 and CDR2 from the germline V gene are SEHNR and FQNEAQ (reference sequence). V trimming: 0 bases; J trimming: 1 base; junction bases outside the gene matches: 5. CDR3 residues: CASSLAASGKNTGELFF. DNA for the CDR3: TGTGCCAGCAGCTTAGCGGCGAGCGGGAAGAACACCGGGGAGCTGTTTTTT. Variable domain in full (rest from reference TRBV7-9 and TRBJ2-2): DTGVSQNPRHKITKRGQNVTFRCDPISEHNRLYWYRQTLGQGPEFLTYFQNEAQLEKSRLLSDRFSAERPKGSFSTLEIQRTEQGDSAMYLCASSLAASGKNTGELFFGEGSRLTVL.

The V and J genes are TRBV27 and TRBJ2-7; 9 bases align to TRBD1. CDR1 MNHEY and CDR2 SMNVEV come from the germline V gene (reference sequence). J lost 6 bases, V lost 5 bases, and 5 bases had no gene match. The CDR3 has 13 residues. This CDR3 is CASSTGQGGEQYF. In DNA form, the CDR3 reads TGTGCCAGCAGTACGGGACAGGGAGGCGAGCAGTACTTC.

V is TRBV4-1 and J is TRBJ1-1, with D perhaps TRBD1 (6 bases). V lost 7 bases and J lost 4, with 13 bases in between. The CDR3 length is 13 residues. From germline, CDR1 is MGHRA and CDR2 YSYEKL. This CDR3 reads CASKPQGPTEAFF. The CDR3 nucleotides read TGCGCCAGCAAACCCCAGGGGCCCACTGAAGCTTTCTTT.

This chain connects TRBV6-5 to TRBJ1-1; D gene ambiguous. Trimming removed 5 bases from V and 5 bases from J, with 12 bases in between. The CDR3 is 13 residues long. Germline V gives CDR1 MNHEY, CDR2 SVGAGI. CDR3 protein: CASSPTRKTEAFF. The CDR3 bases are TGTGCCAGCAGTCCGACTAGGAAGACTGAAGCTTTCTTT.

The chain couples TRBV28 to TRBJ2-3; 9 nucleotides agree with TRBD2. J gave up 0 bases and V 11 bases, and 12 bases lay outside the gene matches. Germline loops: CDR1 MDHEN, CDR2 SYDVKM. This CDR3 has 16 amino acids. The CDR3 is CAPRVAGDASTDTQYF. The CDR3 DNA reads TGTGCCCCCAGGGTAGCGGGAGACGCAAGCACAGATACGCAGTATTTT.

The chain uses TRBV5-1 and TRBJ2-2; 9 positions agree with TRBD2. V was clipped by 0 bases and J by 4 bases; unmatched bases: 4. The CDR3 extends over 16 amino acids. The germline CDR1 and CDR2 sequences are SGHRS and YFSETQ. In DNA, the CDR3 is TGCGCCAGCAGCTTGGTTAGCGGGAGCCGCACCGGGGAGCTGTTTTTT. Protein product: CASSLVSGSRTGELFF.